This T cell receptor beta chain emerged from a study of T cell responses to AZD1222 COVID-19 vaccine. Profiled with immunoSEQ multiplex PCR; TCRdb holds only in-frame clones, not every one. The table lists 200,000 to 300,000 clones, 90% to 95% of them singletons. V was trimmed by 6 bases and J by 0 bases, leaving 15 bases between them. Germline CDR1 and CDR2: MDHEN and SYDVKM. This CDR3 region has 15 residues. As for this clone: As yet, its antigen is unknown.

General observations from the study: Repertoire sampling was restricted to post-peak T cell response timepoints. The donor cohort was predominantly white British with a female majority, and clonal diversity may have been underestimated. Spike-specific TCR breadth rose after two AZD1222 doses, and depth rose as well. It was only 6 or 7 AZD1222 recipients who were seropositive at baseline.

The chain uses TRBV28 and TRBJ2-7, with D possibly TRBD2 on 6 matching bases. The sequence derives from an adult in good health. The specimen was peripheral blood, collected on day 0 of AZD1222 vaccination. CDR3 sequence: CASRSQAGLSYEQYF. CDR3 nucleotide sequence: TGTGCCAGCAGGAGCCAAGCGGGCCTCTCCTACGAGCAGTACTTC.